What follows are 31 T cell receptor beta chains derived from one specimen sequenced in a study of siplizumab effects on memory and regulatory T cells. This table comes from immunoSEQ multiplex PCR, and its TCRdb copy is limited to in-frame clones, with some not included. The data hold over 100,000 clones, with 80% to 95% observed a single time. The sample comprised CD4+ T cells sorted from blood. The receptors come from a human donor in good health.

This sequence joins TRBV9 and TRBJ2-3; D is undetermined. This CDR3 region has 12 residues. Germline CDR1 SGDLS, CDR2 YYNGEE. V was cut by 4 bases and J by 5 bases, with 8 bases left in between. The CDR3 loop is CASSLKGDTQYF. The CDR3, as DNA: TGTGCCAGCAGCCTGAAGGGAGATACGCAGTATTTT.

This chain links TRBV27 with TRBJ1-4; D not resolved. Per the germline V gene, CDR1 is MNHEY and CDR2 is SMNVEV (reference sequence). This CDR3 region has 16 residues. The ends were cut back, 2 bases at V and 4 bases at J, with 14 bases in the middle. As DNA, the CDR3 is TGTGCCAGCAGTTTACGATGGAGAGGAATTAATGAAAAACTGTTTTTT. It is translated as CASSLRWRGINEKLFF.

The V call is TRBV9, the J call TRBJ1-3; D ambiguous. Germline V gene sequence: CDR1 SGDLS, CDR2 YYNGEE. The CDR3 loop spans 16 amino acids. Trimming stripped 0 bases from V and 3 bases from J, with 13 bases between. DNA of the CDR3: TGTGCCAGCAGCGTAGCTGCTGGGTCAGGTGGAAACACCATATATTTT. Translated: CASSVAAGSGGNTIYF.

CDR3 in amino acids: CASSLVGNYEQYF. The CDR3 DNA is TGTGCCAGCAGCTTAGTTGGCAACTACGAGCAGTACTTC. This sequence joins TRBV7-8 and TRBJ2-7; D not resolved. V lost 1 base to trimming and J lost 3 bases, with 7 bases between them. CDR1 SGHVS and CDR2 FQNEAQ come from the germline V gene. CDR3 size: 13 residues.

This sequence joins TRBV11-2 and TRBJ2-5; possibly TRBD1 for D (5 bases). The germline V gene has CDR1 SGHAT and CDR2 FQNNGV. This CDR3 spans 15 amino acids. The V end lost 1 base, the J end lost 2 bases, and 11 bases lay between the germline ends. The CDR3 DNA is TGTGCCAGCAGCTTAGGGACACAGAATCAAGAGACCCAGTACTTC. Protein product: CASSLGTQNQETQYF.

The genes are TRBV27 and TRBJ2-7; 9 bases agree with TRBD1. With V trimmed by 7 bases and J by 4 bases, 11 bases remained unmatched. The CDR3 loop spans 15 amino acids. From germline, CDR1 is MNHEY and CDR2 SMNVEV (reference sequence). Here the CDR3 reads CASNQAGTGMYEQYF. The CDR3 bases are TGTGCCAGCAACCAAGCCGGGACAGGGATGTACGAGCAGTACTTC.

The chain combines TRBV6-1 with TRBJ2-3; 13 bases agree with TRBD2. V gave up 3 bases and J gave up 6 bases; unmatched junction bases: 6. There are 16 residues in the CDR3. Germline V gene lookup returns CDR1 MNHNS and CDR2 SASEGT. The CDR3 spells CASSDSKLAGGDTQYF. For the CDR3, the DNA is TGTGCCAGCAGTGACAGCAAACTAGCGGGAGGGGATACGCAGTATTTT.

The chain recombines TRBV5-1 with TRBJ1-1; D gene unclear. Germline CDR1 is SGHRS and CDR2 is YFSETQ. The CDR3 is made up of 14 amino acids. The V end lost 0 bases, the J end lost 0 bases, and 6 bases lay between the germline ends. In nucleotides, the CDR3 is TGCGCCAGCAGCTTGGGCAGCGTGAACACTGAAGCTTTCTTT. This encodes CASSLGSVNTEAFF.

The rearrangement links TRBV11-1 to TRBJ1-5; D is undetermined. Germline CDR1 is SGHAT and CDR2 is FQDESV (reference sequence). The germline V and J ends were trimmed by 1 base and 0 bases, with 1 base remaining between them. CDR3 length equals 13 residues. The CDR3 DNA is TGTGCCAGCAGCTTAGGTAGCAATCAGCCCCAGCATTTT. Translating gives CASSLGSNQPQHF.

The chain joins TRBV2 to TRBJ2-7; no reliable D call. This CDR3 contains 12 residues. The V end lost 6 bases, the J end lost 0 bases, and 6 bases lay between the germline ends. Germline lookup yields CDR1 SNHLY and CDR2 FYNNEI. The CDR3 DNA sequence: TGTGCCAGCAGGGGCTTCTCCTACGAGCAGTACTTC. It encodes CASRGFSYEQYF.

This chain joins TRBV29-1 and TRBJ2-5, with 8 nucleotides matching TRBD1. CDR1 and CDR2 from the germline V gene are SQVTM and ANQGSEA. This CDR3 contains 14 residues. The ends lost 5 bases at V and 6 bases at J; junction bases unmatched: 11. The CDR3 spells CSVTRDRPFQTQYF. DNA for the CDR3: TGCAGCGTTACTCGGGACAGGCCATTTCAGACCCAGTACTTC.

The rearrangement joins TRBV9 to TRBJ1-1; TRBD1 might be the D (5 bases). The CDR3 covers 13 residues. The germline gives CDR1 SGDLS, CDR2 YYNGEE. V lost 1 base and J lost 4, with 8 bases in between. The chain's CDR3 is CASSVHRSTEAFF. In DNA form, the CDR3 reads TGTGCCAGCAGCGTACACAGGAGCACTGAAGCTTTCTTT. Looking up the rest from reference TRBV9 and TRBJ1-1 gives the full variable domain: DSGVTQTPKHLITATGQRVTLRCSPRSGDLSVYWYQQSLDQGLQFLIQYYNGEERAKGNILERFSAQQFPDLHSELNLSSLELGDSALYFCASSVHRSTEAFFGQGTRLTVV.

The V and J genes are TRBV10-3 and TRBJ2-7, with 10 bases fitting TRBD1. The CDR3 sequence is 13 residues long. Germline V CDR1 and CDR2: ENHRY, SYGVKD. The ends lost 6 bases at V and 5 bases at J; junction bases unmatched: 4. The CDR3 protein is CAIRAGTGDEQYF. In nucleotides, the CDR3 is TGTGCCATCAGGGCCGGGACAGGGGACGAGCAGTACTTC.

The chain has TRBV18 and TRBJ2-1; no reliable D call. Per the germline V gene, CDR1 is KGHSH and CDR2 is LQKENI. Deletions cut 3 bases from V and 6 bases from J, with 9 bases between. The CDR3 runs to 13 residues. The CDR3 reads CASSPVPPNEQFF. The CDR3 DNA follows: TGTGCCAGCTCACCCGTCCCCCCCAATGAGCAGTTCTTC.

The V call is TRBV15, the J call TRBJ1-3; D remains unclear. V was clipped by 0 bases and J by 0 bases, with 9 bases between them. From germline, CDR1 is LNHNV and CDR2 YYDKDF (reference sequence). The CDR3 contains 16 residues. The CDR3 region is CATSRDQSISGNTIYF. The CDR3 DNA reads as TGTGCCACCAGCAGAGATCAAAGTATCTCTGGAAACACCATATATTTT. The full variable domain, in which reference TRBV15 and TRBJ1-3 provide the parts outside the CDR3, is DAMVIQNPRYQVTQFGKPVTLSCSQTLNHNVMYWYQQKSSQAPKLLFHYYDKDFNNEADTPDNFQSRRPNTSFCFLDIRSPGLGDTAMYLCATSRDQSISGNTIYFGEGSWLTVV.

The chain carries TRBV5-1 and TRBJ2-2, with a weak D call TRBD1 (5 bases). The V end was cut by 2 bases, the J end by 3 bases, with 11 bases between. This CDR3 region has 15 residues. Looked up from germline, CDR1 is SGHRS and CDR2 is YFSETQ. The CDR3 DNA reads as TGCGCCAGCAGCTTCTCAGGGTATGACACCGGGGAGCTGTTTTTT. It codes for CASSFSGYDTGELFF.

V and J are TRBV7-9 and TRBJ1-4, with D uncertain. Germline V lookup: CDR1 SEHNR, CDR2 FQNEAQ (reference sequence). This CDR3 comprises 14 residues. Between the trimmed V and J ends, which lost 4 bases and 0 bases, there was a span of 6 bases. This chain's CDR3 is CASSWGSTNEKLFF. In DNA, the CDR3 is TGTGCCAGCAGCTGGGGATCAACTAATGAAAAACTGTTTTTT.

CDR3 loop: CASSLAQGWDGYTF. In DNA form, the CDR3 reads TGCGCCAGCAGCTTGGCGCAGGGTTGGGATGGCTACACCTTC. The V call is TRBV5-1, the J call TRBJ1-2; D is possibly TRBD1 (5 bases). CDR3 length: 14 residues. V lost 0 bases and J lost 6, with 12 bases in between. Germline assignment: CDR1 SGHRS and CDR2 YFSETQ.

CDR3 region: CASSVEDVGAIYF. CDR3 coding DNA: TGTGCCAGCAGCGTAGAGGATGTGGGAGCCATATATTTT. The chain combines TRBV9 with TRBJ1-3; D is unclear. Germline CDR1 reads SGDLS; CDR2 reads YYNGEE. The length of the CDR3 is 13 residues. Trimming pared 0 bases from V and 11 bases from J, leaving 12 bases between. Full variable domain (remainder filled in from reference TRBV9 and TRBJ1-3): DSGVTQTPKHLITATGQRVTLRCSPRSGDLSVYWYQQSLDQGLQFLIQYYNGEERAKGNILERFSAQQFPDLHSELNLSSLELGDSALYFCASSVEDVGAIYFGEGSWLTVV.

This chain links TRBV6-7 with TRBJ2-7; D possibly corresponds to TRBD1 (5 bases). Being an ORF, TRBV6-7 has a function that is uncertain. The V end lost 6 bases, the J end lost 5 bases, and 11 bases lay between the germline ends. The CDR3 contains 12 residues. CDR3 residues: CASSCRRDEQYF. The DNA for the CDR3 is TGTGCCAGCAGCTGCCGCAGGGACGAGCAGTACTTC.

For the CDR3, the DNA is TGTGCCAGCAGTTCGCCAGGGGACACAGATACGCAGTATTTT. Translated, it gives CASSSPGDTDTQYF. The chain has TRBV28 and TRBJ2-3, with D maybe TRBD1 (6 bases). This CDR3 region has 14 residues. V was pared by 4 bases and J by 2 bases, with 10 bases between. The germline V gene encodes CDR1 MDHEN and CDR2 SYDVKM.

This chain connects TRBV30 to TRBJ2-2, with D perhaps being TRBD1 or TRBD2 (7 bases each). The germline V gene has CDR1 GTSNPN and CDR2 SVGIG (reference sequence). The germline V and J ends were trimmed by 4 bases and 0 bases, with 12 bases remaining between them. This CDR3 comprises 15 residues. The CDR3 bases are TGTGCCTGGACAAGCGGGACAGCGAACACCGGGGAGCTGTTTTTT. Protein: CAWTSGTANTGELFF. The whole variable domain, remainder taken from reference TRBV30 and TRBJ2-2, is SQTIHQWPATLVQPVGSPLSLECTVEGTSNPNLYWYRQAAGRGLQLLFYSVGIGQISSEVPQNLSASRPQDRQFILSSKKLLLSDSGFYLCAWTSGTANTGELFFGEGSRLTVL.

This rearrangement joins TRBV10-2 to TRBJ2-7, with 10 bases that match TRBD1. J was trimmed by 5 bases and V by 5 bases; bases with no gene match: 6. The CDR3 has 14 amino acids. Per germline, CDR1 WSHSY and CDR2 SAAADI. Here the CDR3 DNA reads TGCGCCAGCAGTCCCCCGACAGGGGGCCACGAGCAGTACTTC. This sequence encodes CASSPPTGGHEQYF.

The V and J genes are TRBV18 and TRBJ2-2; D is unclear. The germline V gene has CDR1 KGHSH and CDR2 LQKENI. Trimming took off 3 bases at V and 5 bases at J, with 19 bases between the two ends. This CDR3 contains 17 residues. Here the CDR3 DNA reads TGTGCCAGCTCACCCCGCCTGCTTCTAAGGAAAACCGGGGAGCTGTTTTTT. Translation gives CASSPRLLLRKTGELFF.

The V and J genes are TRBV5-8 and TRBJ1-1; no clear D gene. CDR1 is SGHTS, CDR2 YDEGEE, per germline. V dropped 4 bases and J dropped 4 bases, with 11 bases sitting between them. The CDR3 runs 13 residues. CDR3 residues: CASSRRTGTEAFF. The CDR3 DNA follows: TGTGCCAGCAGCCGCCGGACGGGCACTGAAGCTTTCTTT.

The chain joins TRBV19 to TRBJ2-5; a weak D match, TRBD2 (5 bases). Deletions cut 7 bases from V and 4 bases from J, with 16 bases between. The CDR3 is 14 amino acids. From germline, CDR1 is LNHDA and CDR2 SQIVND (reference sequence). The CDR3 DNA is TGTGCCAGTAAAACGTCGGGGTGGGGAGAGACCCAGTACTTC. Translating it yields CASKTSGWGETQYF.

This clone has a single count. Relative to the germline gene, one junction end is altered; a read error may explain this. This sample also contains other DNA sequences that code for the same CDR3. The gene calls are TRBV28 and TRBJ1-3; D is undetermined. The CDR3 has 14 residues. The germline gives CDR1 MDHEN, CDR2 SYDVKM. The CDR3 reads CASSLERSGNTIYF. DNA of the CDR3: TGTGCCAGCAGTTTGGAACGCTCTGGGAACACCATATATTTT. The whole variable domain, remainder taken from reference TRBV28 and TRBJ1-3, is DVKVTQSSRYLVKRTGEKVFLECVQDMDHENMFWYRQDPGLGLRLIYFSYDVKMKEKGDIPEGYSVSREKKERFSLILESASTNQTSMYLCASSLERSGNTIYFGEGSWLTVV.

This chain connects TRBV28 to TRBJ1-1; weak D call: TRBD1 (6 bases). The CDR3 runs to 14 residues. V was shortened by 4 bases and J by 0 bases, with 9 bases between the two germline ends. Germline values: CDR1 MDHEN, CDR2 SYDVKM. CDR3 in DNA: TGTGCCAGCAGTTCGGACAGCATGAACACTGAAGCTTTCTTT. Translating it yields CASSSDSMNTEAFF.

The chain couples TRBV10-3 to TRBJ2-7, with 8 bases lining up with TRBD1. Germline V CDR1 and CDR2: ENHRY, SYGVKD. The CDR3 has 16 residues. V shed 4 bases, J shed 8 bases, and the junction held 16 bases outside the gene matches. The DNA for the CDR3 is TGTGCCATCAGTGCCGACGGACAGGGCCACTTTTCCCAGCAGTACTTC. It translates to CAISADGQGHFSQQYF.

The chain couples TRBV2 to TRBJ2-1; D is unresolved. This CDR3 is built from 12 residues. The germline V gene has CDR1 SNHLY and CDR2 FYNNEI. Trimming pared 8 bases from V and 8 bases from J, leaving 13 bases between. For the CDR3, the DNA is TGTGCCAGCCACAGCTCACGGGATGAGCAGTTCTTC. Amino acids: CASHSSRDEQFF.

This clone appeared a single time. The chain employs TRBV29-1 and TRBJ1-5; D gene unclear. V lost 4 bases to trimming and J lost 4 bases, with 8 bases between them. The CDR3 spans 12 residues. Germline lookup yields CDR1 SQVTM and CDR2 ANQGSEA. The CDR3 here is CSVVYGNQPQHF. In nucleotides, the CDR3 is TGCAGCGTTGTTTACGGGAATCAGCCCCAGCATTTT.